The sequence of this T cell receptor delta chain was determined in a study of gamma-delta T cells after stem cell transplantation. Germline trimming cut 1 base from V and 3 bases from J; bases unmatched to any gene: 11. CDR1 is GEAIGNYY, CDR2 EKD, per germline. The CDR3 length is 18 residues. With CATT, TCRdb re-called clones from the RT-PCR reads. Of 2,000 or so delta-chain clones listed, around 1.3% were seen once; the top ten hold about 20%. There are a few counts of this clone. V is TRDV2 and J is TRDJ1; 12 bases are shared with TRDD3. The sample was gamma-delta T cells. The receptor was derived from a human donor. It is not recorded whose cells these are; they may come from a transplant donor. The CDR3 region has the DNA TGTGCCTGTGACACTCTGGGGGATACGCGAAATGAACCCGATAAACTCATCTTT. Translating it yields CACDTLGDTRNEPDKLIF.